A selection of T cell receptor beta chains follows, all from one sample in a study of regulatory T cells in long-lasting Graves disease. TCRdb reprocessed the multiplex PCR reads via MiXCR and lists one record per CDR3 protein. This table has about 560,000 distinct CDR3 sequences, 16% appearing once. These data also featured in a second study, about T cells in Graves' hyperthyroidism and ophthalmopathy.

The sample was peripheral blood mononuclear cells (PBMCs), taken at new diagnosis, from a patient treated with antithyroid drugs. Receptors originate from a man younger than 35 with Graves disease. Each CDR3 is given with its conserved first and last residue. The D gene is left open where the match is weak. The size entry is marked missing in some rows and otherwise reads once, few, many or a size class.

CASSLRVAGHEQYF	TGTGCCAGCAGCCTCAGAGTAGCGGGACACGAGCAGTACTTC	TRBD2	-	TRBV3-1	TRBJ2-7
CASSFTSGEYNEQFF	TGTGCCAGCAGCTTCACTAGCGGGGAATACAATGAGCAGTTCTTC	TRBD2	-	TRBV7-9	TRBJ2-1
CASSPPGTSGSEPYEQYF	TGTGCCAGCAGCCCCCCCGGGACTAGCGGGAGCGAACCCTACGAGCAGTACTTC	TRBD2	-	TRBV5-5	TRBJ2-7
CSASRTGGMNSPLHF	TGCAGTGCTAGCAGGACAGGGGGCATGAATTCACCCCTCCACTTT	TRBD1	-	TRBV20-1	TRBJ1-6
CASSSGSAREQYF	TGTGCCAGCAGCTCAGGTAGCGCGCGCGAGCAGTACTTC	-	few	TRBV9	TRBJ2-7
CASSQPPGPNLGDTQYF	TGCGCCAGCAGCCAACCTCCGGGCCCCAATCTAGGAGATACGCAGTATTTT	-	-	TRBV4-1	TRBJ2-3
CASREAGSYEQYF	TGCGCCAGCCGGGAGGCAGGCTCCTACGAGCAGTACTTC	TRBD2	few	TRBV5-1	TRBJ2-7
CASSLAWAAGYTF	TGTGCCAGCAGTTTAGCGTGGGCCGCTGGCTACACCTTC	-	-	TRBV28	TRBJ1-2
CASSPGTGGANYGYTF	TGTGCCAGCAGTCCCGGGACAGGGGGAGCTAACTATGGCTACACCTTC	TRBD1	few	TRBV6-1	TRBJ1-2
CSASRGSLQETQYF	TGCAGTGCTAGTAGGGGGAGCCTACAAGAGACCCAGTACTTC	-	-	TRBV20-1	TRBJ2-5